This is a list of T cell receptor beta chains from one sample in a study of early T cells in non-severe SARS-CoV-2 infection. In TCRdb, the 5' RACE reads were re-called with MiXCR into one record per CDR3 protein. The sample carries fewer than 85,000 distinct CDR3 sequences, roughly a sixth recorded once. Source material: whole blood. The receptors were gathered from an adult who was a healthcare worker with PCR-confirmed SARS-CoV-2 infection or an uninfected control (not recorded which). Each CDR3 is given with its conserved first and last residue. The order of the fields is V gene, D gene, J gene, clone size, CDR3 protein, CDR3 DNA. D genes are given only for firm matches. Clone size is not always given. Where it is, it says once, few, many or a class for expanded clones.

TRBV11-2,TRBD2,TRBJ2-3,few,CASTRGPGGSTDTQYF,TGTGCCAGCACCAGGGGTCCGGGAGGGTCCACAGATACGCAGTATTTT
TRBV7-8,.,TRBJ2-7,many,CASSPGLLGEQYF,TGTGCCAGCAGCCCGGGCCTGCTAGGCGAGCAGTACTTC
TRBV5-5,.,TRBJ2-3,few,CASSLVVGSGGTDTQYF,TGTGCCAGCAGCTTGGTGGTCGGTTCAGGAGGTACAGATACGCAGTATTTT
TRBV7-2,.,TRBJ2-3,.,CASSPYTDTQYF,TGTGCCAGCAGCCCTTACACAGATACGCAGTATTTT
TRBV11-2,.,TRBJ2-2,.,CASRTGGTGELFF,TGTGCCAGCAGAACAGGAGGGACCGGGGAGCTGTTTTTT
TRBV27,TRBD1,TRBJ2-6,many,CASSQHGTGASGANVLTF,TGTGCCAGCAGTCAGCACGGGACAGGGGCCTCTGGGGCCAACGTCCTGACTTTC
TRBV29-1,TRBD1,TRBJ2-5,.,CSVETGIGETQYF,TGCAGCGTTGAGACAGGGATTGGCGAGACCCAGTACTTC
TRBV11-2,.,TRBJ2-7,.,CASSHDGGPFYEQYF,TGTGCCAGCAGCCATGACGGGGGGCCTTTCTACGAGCAGTACTTC
TRBV20-1,.,TRBJ2-2,.,CSARISPGHHTGELFF,TGCAGTGCTAGAATAAGTCCGGGACACCACACCGGGGAGCTGTTTTTT
TRBV7-2,TRBD1,TRBJ1-6,.,CASAGGGWNSPLHF,TGTGCCAGCGCAGGGGGCGGCTGGAATTCACCCCTCCACTTT
TRBV18,.,TRBJ1-4,.,CASSPAGNEKLFF,TGTGCCAGCTCACCAGCAGGGAATGAAAAACTGTTTTTT
TRBV5-1,TRBD2,TRBJ2-4,few,CASGPGTSGPRTVQYF,TGCGCCAGCGGACCGGGGACTAGCGGACCCCGAACCGTTCAGTACTTC
TRBV4-2,.,TRBJ2-1,.,CASSQEGYNEQFF,TGTGCCAGCAGCCAAGAGGGTTACAATGAGCAGTTCTTC
TRBV18,.,TRBJ2-1,few,CASSYIGEQFF,TGTGCCAGCTCATATATAGGTGAGCAGTTCTTC
TRBV28,.,TRBJ2-3,many,CASSLAGRSSTDTQYF,TGTGCCAGCAGTTTAGCGGGGCGCTCCAGCACAGATACGCAGTATTTT
TRBV10-1,.,TRBJ2-3,.,CASSESGGFFTDTQYF,TGCGCCAGCAGTGAGTCGGGGGGCTTTTTCACAGATACGCAGTATTTT
TRBV25-1,TRBD2,TRBJ2-6,.,CASTPGKAGVSGANVLTF,TGTGCCAGCACCCCGGGCAAAGCGGGGGTCTCTGGGGCCAACGTCCTGACTTTC